One sample yielded the 19 T cell receptor beta chains listed below, sequenced in a study of T and B cells in COVID-19 patients. From blood, roughly 250-550 ng of genomic DNA served as TRB template. Multiplex PCR with BIOMED2 TRB-A/B primer pools amplified TRB rearrangements. Via MiXCR, TCRdb re-called the multiplex PCR reads, giving one row per CDR3 protein. The sample has several thousand distinct CDR3 sequences, approximately 22% seen once. Sequenced: blood. The source of these receptors is a human donor who had recovered from COVID-19.

This clonotype was found many times. V gene TRBV7-6 combines with J gene TRBJ1-4; D is undetermined. The CDR3 totals 15 residues. Germline assignment: CDR1 SGHVS and CDR2 FNYEAQ. V dropped 1 base and J dropped 4 bases, with 10 bases sitting between them. CDR3 sequence (DNA): TGTGCCAGCAGCTTAGATAGATACCATAATGAAAAACTGTTTTTT. It is translated as CASSLDRYHNEKLFF.

By sample fraction, this clonotype is medium-sized. CDR3 protein: CASSRGASQETQYF. The CDR3 DNA reads TGTGCCAGCAGCCGGGGGGCTTCCCAGGAGACCCAGTACTTC. The V gene is TRBV5-6, the J gene TRBJ2-5; possibly TRBD2 for D (7 bases). V gave up 4 bases and J gave up 5 bases, with 15 bases separating them. The germline V gene encodes CDR1 SGHDT and CDR2 YYEEEE. The CDR3 has 14 residues. The full variable domain, its missing parts supplied by reference TRBV5-6 and TRBJ2-5, is DAGVTQSPTHLIKTRGQQVTLRCSPKSGHDTVSWYQQALGQGPQFIFQYYEEEERQRGNFPDRFSGHQFPNYSSELNVNALLLGDSALYLCASSRGASQETQYFGPGTRLLVL.

Judged by abundance, this clonotype is medium-sized (0.01 to 0.1%). The chain couples TRBV11-1 to TRBJ2-3; TRBD1 might be the D (6 bases). The CDR3 runs 15 residues. Per germline, CDR1 SGHAT and CDR2 FQDESV (reference sequence). V was shortened by 5 bases and J by 2 bases, with 14 bases between the two germline ends. The CDR3 loop reads CASSLALGATDTQYF. DNA for the CDR3: TGTGCCAGCAGCCTTGCTTTGGGGGCCACAGATACGCAGTATTTT.

This rearrangement joins TRBV20-1 to TRBJ2-2, with D possibly TRBD1 on 5 matching bases. CDR3 length: 14 residues. CDR1 is DFQATT, CDR2 SNEGSKA, per germline (reference sequence). Between the trimmed V and J ends, which lost 4 bases and 2 bases, there was a span of 11 bases. In DNA, the CDR3 is TGCAGTGCTAAAGGGGTGCCCAACACCGGGGAGCTGTTTTTT. Amino acids: CSAKGVPNTGELFF.

This clonotype was counted many times. The chain recombines TRBV30 with TRBJ2-1; 7 positions agree with TRBD2. This CDR3 region has 15 residues. Germline CDR1 is GTSNPN and CDR2 is SVGIG (reference sequence). The J segment lost 0 bases and the V segment lost 1 base, leaving 3 bases of the junction unmatched. The CDR3 DNA is TGTGCCTGGAGTGCCCTAGCGGCCTCCTACAATGAGCAGTTCTTC. Translation: CAWSALAASYNEQFF. Variable domain in full (rest from reference TRBV30 and TRBJ2-1): SQTIHQWPATLVQPVGSPLSLECTVEGTSNPNLYWYRQAAGRGLQLLFYSVGIGQISSEVPQNLSASRPQDRQFILSSKKLLLSDSGFYLCAWSALAASYNEQFFGPGTRLTVL.

The chain employs TRBV11-2 and TRBJ1-6; D is unresolved. The V gene's germline CDR1 is SGHAT and CDR2 FQNNGV. V shed 2 bases and J shed 3 bases, with 8 bases lying between them. The CDR3 contains 15 residues. This CDR3 reads CASSLSVHYNSPLHF. CDR3 bases: TGTGCCAGCAGCTTATCAGTCCACTATAATTCACCCCTCCACTTT.

This clonotype rates as medium-sized. The chain combines TRBV18 with TRBJ2-3; 8 positions agree with TRBD1. CDR3 length equals 11 residues. J lost 11 bases, V lost 6 bases, and 4 bases had no gene match. CDR1 is KGHSH and CDR2 is LQKENI in the germline V gene. The CDR3 nucleotides read TGTGCCAGCTCCGGACAGGGCGGGCAGTATTTT. Amino acids: CASSGQGGQYF.

This clonotype was found a few times. V and J are TRBV12-3 or TRBV12-4 and TRBJ1-1; tentative D call: TRBD1 (6 bases). The CDR3 contains 17 residues. V lost 5 bases and J lost 4, with 23 bases in between. CDR3 sequence: CASSPRLGLGAGTEAFF. The DNA of the CDR3 is TGTGCCAGCAGTCCACGCCTAGGATTGGGGGCAGGCACTGAAGCTTTCTTT.

This clonotype is deemed medium-sized (0.01 to 0.1%). V is TRBV15 and J is TRBJ1-6, with D tentatively TRBD1 (5 bases). The V and J ends lost 0 bases and 7 bases respectively, with 13 bases between them. The CDR3 totals 16 residues. Germline V gene sequence: CDR1 LNHNV, CDR2 YYDKDF (reference sequence). The CDR3 DNA reads TGTGCCACCAGCAGAGACCGCGGGACTGCCAATTCACCCCTCCACTTT. Translating it yields CATSRDRGTANSPLHF.

By proportion, this clonotype is medium-sized. V usage is TRBV15 and J usage is TRBJ1-6, with D perhaps matching TRBD1 (5 bases). Looked up from germline, CDR1 is LNHNV and CDR2 is YYDKDF (reference sequence). Between the trimmed V and J ends, which lost 5 bases and 0 bases, there was a span of 17 bases. This CDR3 contains 18 residues. The CDR3 region is CATSEGLEFSSYNSPLHF. The DNA of the CDR3 is TGTGCCACCAGCGAGGGACTCGAGTTCAGCTCCTATAATTCACCCCTCCACTTT.

This clonotype has more than one count but fewer than ten. The gene calls are TRBV12-3 or TRBV12-4 and TRBJ1-4, with D possibly matching TRBD1 (6 bases). CDR3 size: 15 residues. V was clipped by 5 bases and J by 8 bases, with 18 bases between them. This CDR3 reads CASSPWGGAEEKLFF. CDR3 DNA: TGTGCCAGCAGTCCCTGGGGGGGGGCGGAGGAAAAACTGTTTTTT.

By share of the sample, this clonotype is medium-sized. The genes are TRBV27 and TRBJ2-3; 11 bases match TRBD2. The trim removed 4 bases at V and 2 bases at J, leaving 8 bases unmatched. CDR1 is MNHEY, CDR2 SMNVEV, per germline (reference sequence). The CDR3 runs 17 residues. This chain's CDR3 is CASSSLTSGGATDTQYF. CDR3 nucleotides: TGTGCCAGCAGTTCCCTCACTAGCGGGGGAGCCACAGATACGCAGTATTTT.

The chain recombines TRBV2 with TRBJ2-7, with 8 bases lining up with TRBD2. Germline V gene lookup returns CDR1 SNHLY and CDR2 FYNNEI. CDR3 size: 14 residues. Trimming cost V 4 bases and J 4 bases; bases outside gene matches: 6. The CDR3 region has the DNA TGTGCCAGCAGTGGGGGACTAGGGGGGTACGAGCAGTACTTC. Translating it yields CASSGGLGGYEQYF. Full variable domain (missing parts from reference TRBV2 and TRBJ2-7): EPEVTQTPSHQVTQMGQEVILRCVPISNHLYFYWYRQILGQKVEFLVSFYNNEISEKSEIFDDQFSVERPDGSNFTLKIRSTKLEDSAMYFCASSGGLGGYEQYFGPGTRLTVT.

This clonotype came up many times. The chain carries TRBV7-9 and TRBJ2-5, with 7 bases identical to TRBD1. The CDR3 is 19 amino acids. Germline V lookup: CDR1 SEHNR, CDR2 FQNEAQ (reference sequence). The V segment lost 5 bases and the J segment 1 base; nucleotides outside the gene matches: 19. The CDR3 spells CASSPTYWTGPRTQETQYF. The CDR3 coding sequence is TGTGCCAGCAGCCCAACTTATTGGACAGGCCCAAGGACCCAAGAGACCCAGTACTTC.

This clonotype was detected ten times or more. This chain connects TRBV6-5 to TRBJ2-1; TRBD2 might be the D (5 bases). Germline loops: CDR1 MNHEY, CDR2 SVGAGI. The CDR3 has 13 residues. Trimming pared 8 bases from V and 0 bases from J, leaving 8 bases between. CDR3 loop: CASLGSSYNEQFF. CDR3 DNA sequence: TGTGCCAGCCTGGGGAGCTCCTACAATGAGCAGTTCTTC.

Comment on this clonotype: A much bigger clone sits one base away, suggesting this may be a read error. The chain uses TRBV27 and TRBJ2-5; D is unclear. Germline CDR1 is MNHEY and CDR2 is SMNVEV (reference sequence). The CDR3 extends over 13 amino acids. Trimming cost V 0 bases and J 6 bases, with 8 bases left between them. The DNA of the CDR3 is TGTGCCAGCAGTTTATCCTGGGTGAAGACCCAGTACTTC. The encoded protein is CASSLSWVKTQYF.

This clonotype has more than one count but fewer than ten. The gene calls are TRBV6-6 and TRBJ2-7, with TRBD2 as a possible D gene (6 bases). V dropped 8 bases and J dropped 4 bases, with 21 bases sitting between them. The germline CDR1 and CDR2 sequences are MNHNY and SVGAGI (reference sequence). This CDR3 region has 15 residues. The chain's CDR3 is CASGDPGGAYYEQYF. The DNA of the CDR3 is TGTGCCAGCGGGGACCCCGGAGGGGCTTATTACGAGCAGTACTTC.

In its sample, this clonotype is medium-sized. The V gene is TRBV6-1, the J gene TRBJ2-2; possible D gene TRBD1, 6 bases. This CDR3 is built from 15 residues. Germline V gives CDR1 MNHNS, CDR2 SASEGT. V was trimmed by 2 bases and J by 0 bases, leaving 7 bases between them. The CDR3 is CASSEYRANTGELFF. The DNA for the CDR3 is TGTGCCAGCAGTGAATACAGGGCGAACACCGGGGAGCTGTTTTTT.

By frequency in the sample, this clonotype is medium-sized. The J gene is TRBJ2-1, the V gene TRBV6-6; TRBD1 aligns across 10 bases. Losses at the gene ends were 9 bases for V and 9 bases for J; bases not matched to a gene: 5. In germline, CDR1 is MNHNY, CDR2 SVGAGI (reference sequence). This CDR3 has 12 amino acids. The CDR3 nucleotides read TGTGCCAGTCGACAGGGGGCTGGTGAGCAGTTCTTC. Protein product: CASRQGAGEQFF.